The next 20 T cell receptor beta chains were all read from a single sample in a study of T cell repertoires in cytomegalovirus infection. TCRdb reprocessed the reads via MiXCR and lists one record per CDR3 protein. This sample has some 920,000 distinct CDR3 sequences; approximately 31% occur once, and the top ten carry around 15%. Their antigens are not known. Sequencing was performed on cultured CD8+ T cells from PBMCs, taken from culture after CMV antigen stimulation. Receptor source: a human donor in good health (CMV status not recorded). Some clones in this sample may be carry-over from other donors' samples.

This clonotype was recorded once. The chain is built from TRBV6-6 and TRBJ2-3; 11 bases match TRBD2. Germline CDR1 and CDR2: MNHNY and SVGAGI (reference sequence). J was trimmed by 5 bases and V by 2 bases; bases with no gene match: 3. The CDR3 has 15 amino acids. CDR3 nucleotide sequence: TGTGCCAGCAGTTACGGGACTAGCGGAGGAGATACGCAGTATTTT. This translates into CASSYGTSGGDTQYF.

The chain uses TRBV5-6 and TRBJ1-5; 9 bases map to TRBD1. Germline-derived CDR1 and CDR2 are SGHDT and YYEEEE. J gave up 1 base and V 4 bases, and 6 bases lay outside the gene matches. This CDR3 has 16 residues. The CDR3 coding sequence is TGTGCCAGCAGCGACAGGGGGGCGTACAGCAATCAGCCCCAGCATTTT. It codes for CASSDRGAYSNQPQHF.

This clonotype was picked up a small number of times. The chain joins TRBV19 to TRBJ1-5; tentatively, D is TRBD1 (5 bases). V lost 6 bases to trimming and J lost 0 bases, with 12 bases between them. The germline CDR1 and CDR2 sequences are LNHDA and SQIVND (reference sequence). This CDR3 has 15 residues. The CDR3 coding sequence is TGTGCCAGTAGAACAGGCGATTATAGCAATCAGCCCCAGCATTTT. Translated: CASRTGDYSNQPQHF.

V and J are TRBV9 and TRBJ2-3; 10 bases align to TRBD2. CDR3 length: 15 residues. The J segment lost 1 base and the V segment lost 3 bases, leaving 2 bases of the junction unmatched. CDR1 is SGDLS, CDR2 YYNGEE, per germline. The CDR3 nucleotides are TGTGCCAGCAGCGCTAGCGGGGGTCGCACAGATACGCAGTATTTT. The encoded protein is CASSASGGRTDTQYF.

J is TRBJ1-2 and V is TRBV27, with D hard to call. V was trimmed by 2 bases and J by 8 bases, leaving 18 bases between them. Germline V CDR1 and CDR2: MNHEY, SMNVEV (reference sequence). The CDR3 has 15 amino acids. The CDR3 loop reads CASSLQASPGGGYTF. CDR3 DNA sequence: TGTGCCAGCAGTTTACAGGCGTCACCGGGTGGGGGCTACACCTTC.

The rearrangement uses TRBV6-2 or TRBV6-3 and TRBJ2-1; TRBD1 matches 8 bases. The CDR3 spans 16 residues. Trimming cost V 0 bases and J 7 bases; bases outside gene matches: 8. Germline CDR1 MNHEY, CDR2 SVGEGT. The CDR3 here is CASSYSFRDRTNEQFF. CDR3 nucleotide sequence: TGTGCCAGCAGTTACTCTTTCCGGGACAGGACAAATGAGCAGTTCTTC.

This clonotype was counted a few times. The gene calls are TRBV2 and TRBJ2-1; 7 positions agree with TRBD2. Germline V gene lookup returns CDR1 SNHLY and CDR2 FYNNEI. Trimming removed 2 bases from V and 0 bases from J; junction bases left unmatched: 4. The CDR3 spans 16 residues. DNA of the CDR3: TGTGCCAGCAGTGAATTCTCTAGCGGCTCCTACAATGAGCAGTTCTTC. Its translation is CASSEFSSGSYNEQFF.

Only a few counts were recorded for this clonotype. This chain connects TRBV7-9 to TRBJ1-2; possible D gene TRBD1, 5 bases. Trimming stripped 4 bases from V and 0 bases from J, with 15 bases between. CDR3 size: 16 residues. Germline V lookup: CDR1 SEHNR, CDR2 FQNEAQ (reference sequence). In DNA form, the CDR3 reads TGTGCCAGCAGCTCATCCGGGGACGGAGCTAACTATGGCTACACCTTC. Translation gives CASSSSGDGANYGYTF.

The chain recombines TRBV20-1 with TRBJ2-1; TRBD2 is a possible D gene (5 bases). The length of the CDR3 is 14 residues. Germline V lookup: CDR1 DFQATT, CDR2 SNEGSKA (reference sequence). Trimming pared 3 bases from V and 3 bases from J, leaving 12 bases between. The CDR3 loop is CSAREDEYYNEQFF. In DNA form, the CDR3 reads TGCAGTGCTAGGGAGGATGAGTACTACAATGAGCAGTTCTTC.

This chain uses TRBV7-6 with TRBJ2-1; D unresolved. CDR3 size: 12 residues. Trimming pared 1 base from V and 8 bases from J, leaving 6 bases between. The germline gives CDR1 SGHVS, CDR2 FNYEAQ. This CDR3 is CASSLGIDEQFF. CDR3 bases: TGTGCCAGCAGCTTAGGGATAGATGAGCAGTTCTTC.

This clonotype was recorded at least ten times. The chain is built from TRBV7-2 and TRBJ2-1; TRBD2 is a possible D gene (5 bases). The germline CDR1 and CDR2 sequences are SGHTA and FQGNSA. Trimming shortened V by 5 bases and J by 6 bases, and 17 bases separated the two germline ends. This CDR3 is built from 15 residues. The CDR3 sequence is CASSEFPQRFNEQFF. The CDR3 bases are TGTGCCAGCAGCGAATTCCCCCAGCGGTTCAATGAGCAGTTCTTC.

The chain links TRBV19 to TRBJ2-6; D remains ambiguous. The V gene lost 4 bases and the J gene lost 0 bases, with 10 bases spanning the gap. The CDR3 has 16 residues. CDR1 and CDR2 from the germline V gene are LNHDA and SQIVND (reference sequence). DNA for the CDR3: TGTGCCAGTAGTAAGTTGGCTTACTCTGGGGCCAACGTCCTGACTTTC. Encoded protein: CASSKLAYSGANVLTF.

A few counts support this clonotype. The chain joins TRBV19 to TRBJ2-1, with 13 bases identical to TRBD2. V gave up 3 bases and J gave up 9 bases; unmatched junction bases: 8. CDR1 and CDR2 (germline): LNHDA, SQIVND (reference sequence). The CDR3 length is 16 residues. The CDR3 reads CASSILGTSGVREQFF. CDR3 DNA: TGTGCCAGTAGTATCTTAGGGACTAGCGGGGTTCGTGAGCAGTTCTTC. The complete variable domain, with remaining parts taken from reference TRBV19 and TRBJ2-1, reads DGGITQSPKYLFRKEGQNVTLSCEQNLNHDAMYWYRQDPGQGLRLIYYSQIVNDFQKGDIAEGYSVSREKKESFPLTVTSAQKNPTAFYLCASSILGTSGVREQFFGPGTRLTVL.

The chain recombines TRBV5-1 with TRBJ2-2, with 8 positions matching TRBD2. The CDR3 loop spans 19 amino acids. Trimming at V came to 4 bases and at J to 0 bases, leaving 14 bases not matched to a gene. Germline V gives CDR1 SGHRS, CDR2 YFSETQ. Written as DNA, the CDR3 is TGCGCCAGCAGCCTGAAACGGGCGGGGGGACCCTCGAACACCGGGGAGCTGTTTTTT. Protein: CASSLKRAGGPSNTGELFF. The full variable domain, completed using reference TRBV5-1 and TRBJ2-2, is KAGVTQTPRYLIKTRGQQVTLSCSPISGHRSVSWYQQTPGQGLQFLFEYFSETQRNKGNFPGRFSGRQFSNSRSEMNVSTLELGDSALYLCASSLKRAGGPSNTGELFFGEGSRLTVL.

Turning to this clonotype: The junction departs from germline at one end; a sequencing error may be responsible. This chain joins TRBV7-7 and TRBJ2-5, with TRBD2 identical over 11 bases. This CDR3 region has 15 residues. Germline V CDR1 and CDR2: SSHAT, FNYEAQ (reference sequence). The CDR3 is CASSSILAGAETQYF. Here the CDR3 DNA reads TGTGCTAGCAGCTCCATACTAGCGGGGGCTGAGACCCAGTACTTC.

The chain recombines TRBV27 with TRBJ2-3; D is perhaps TRBD1 (5 bases). CDR3 size: 14 residues. The ends were cut back, 5 bases at V and 2 bases at J, with 11 bases in the middle. Germline CDR1 MNHEY, CDR2 SMNVEV (reference sequence). CDR3 bases: TGTGCCAGCAGTCAGGGTAACCCCACAGATACGCAGTATTTT. Protein product: CASSQGNPTDTQYF.

This clonotype was picked up a small number of times. The chain is built from TRBV4-1 and TRBJ1-1; 8 bases line up with TRBD1. V was clipped by 0 bases and J by 3 bases; unmatched bases: 3. CDR1 and CDR2 from the germline V gene are MGHRA and YSYEKL. The CDR3 consists of 15 residues. Here the CDR3 reads CASSQDRGQYTEAFF. The CDR3 coding sequence is TGCGCCAGCAGCCAAGACAGGGGGCAGTACACTGAAGCTTTCTTT.

The chain couples TRBV4-1 to TRBJ2-7; 9 bases are a match to TRBD2. CDR3 length: 14 amino acids. The germline V gene encodes CDR1 MGHRA and CDR2 YSYEKL. J lost 3 bases, V lost 5 bases, and 5 bases had no gene match. The CDR3 protein is CASSFGTSNYEQYF. In DNA, the CDR3 is TGCGCCAGCAGCTTCGGGACTAGCAACTACGAGCAGTACTTC.

This clonotype was detected a few times. The DNA of the CDR3 is TGTGCCAGCAGCTTAAGAGGGGGGGCCACCGATGAGCAGTTCTTC. Translation gives CASSLRGGATDEQFF. The chain has TRBV7-6 and TRBJ2-1; D is possibly TRBD2 (7 bases). This CDR3 spans 15 amino acids. Germline V gene sequence: CDR1 SGHVS, CDR2 FNYEAQ. V lost 2 bases to trimming and J lost 8 bases, with 16 bases between them. Full variable domain (rest looked up from reference TRBV7-6 and TRBJ2-1): GAGVSQSPRYKVTKRGQDVALRCDPISGHVSLYWYRQALGQGPEFLTYFNYEAQQDKSGLPNDRFSAERPEGSISTLTIQRTEQRDSAMYRCASSLRGGATDEQFFGPGTRLTVL.

This clonotype has only a few counts. V gene TRBV29-1 combines with J gene TRBJ1-2; tentatively, D is TRBD1 (6 bases). The germline V gene has CDR1 SQVTM and CDR2 ANQGSEA. The CDR3 spans 15 residues. V lost 7 bases, J lost 0 bases, and 18 bases lay in between. The CDR3 coding sequence is TGCAGCGCTGGACCGGAGGACAGAGCTAACTATGGCTACACCTTC. Translation: CSAGPEDRANYGYTF. The variable domain in full, completed from reference TRBV29-1 and TRBJ1-2, reads SAVISQKPSRDICQRGTSLTIQCQVDSQVTMMFWYRQQPGQSLTLIATANQGSEATYESGFVIDKFPISRPNLTFSTLTVSNMSPEDSSIYLCSAGPEDRANYGYTFGSGTRLTVV.